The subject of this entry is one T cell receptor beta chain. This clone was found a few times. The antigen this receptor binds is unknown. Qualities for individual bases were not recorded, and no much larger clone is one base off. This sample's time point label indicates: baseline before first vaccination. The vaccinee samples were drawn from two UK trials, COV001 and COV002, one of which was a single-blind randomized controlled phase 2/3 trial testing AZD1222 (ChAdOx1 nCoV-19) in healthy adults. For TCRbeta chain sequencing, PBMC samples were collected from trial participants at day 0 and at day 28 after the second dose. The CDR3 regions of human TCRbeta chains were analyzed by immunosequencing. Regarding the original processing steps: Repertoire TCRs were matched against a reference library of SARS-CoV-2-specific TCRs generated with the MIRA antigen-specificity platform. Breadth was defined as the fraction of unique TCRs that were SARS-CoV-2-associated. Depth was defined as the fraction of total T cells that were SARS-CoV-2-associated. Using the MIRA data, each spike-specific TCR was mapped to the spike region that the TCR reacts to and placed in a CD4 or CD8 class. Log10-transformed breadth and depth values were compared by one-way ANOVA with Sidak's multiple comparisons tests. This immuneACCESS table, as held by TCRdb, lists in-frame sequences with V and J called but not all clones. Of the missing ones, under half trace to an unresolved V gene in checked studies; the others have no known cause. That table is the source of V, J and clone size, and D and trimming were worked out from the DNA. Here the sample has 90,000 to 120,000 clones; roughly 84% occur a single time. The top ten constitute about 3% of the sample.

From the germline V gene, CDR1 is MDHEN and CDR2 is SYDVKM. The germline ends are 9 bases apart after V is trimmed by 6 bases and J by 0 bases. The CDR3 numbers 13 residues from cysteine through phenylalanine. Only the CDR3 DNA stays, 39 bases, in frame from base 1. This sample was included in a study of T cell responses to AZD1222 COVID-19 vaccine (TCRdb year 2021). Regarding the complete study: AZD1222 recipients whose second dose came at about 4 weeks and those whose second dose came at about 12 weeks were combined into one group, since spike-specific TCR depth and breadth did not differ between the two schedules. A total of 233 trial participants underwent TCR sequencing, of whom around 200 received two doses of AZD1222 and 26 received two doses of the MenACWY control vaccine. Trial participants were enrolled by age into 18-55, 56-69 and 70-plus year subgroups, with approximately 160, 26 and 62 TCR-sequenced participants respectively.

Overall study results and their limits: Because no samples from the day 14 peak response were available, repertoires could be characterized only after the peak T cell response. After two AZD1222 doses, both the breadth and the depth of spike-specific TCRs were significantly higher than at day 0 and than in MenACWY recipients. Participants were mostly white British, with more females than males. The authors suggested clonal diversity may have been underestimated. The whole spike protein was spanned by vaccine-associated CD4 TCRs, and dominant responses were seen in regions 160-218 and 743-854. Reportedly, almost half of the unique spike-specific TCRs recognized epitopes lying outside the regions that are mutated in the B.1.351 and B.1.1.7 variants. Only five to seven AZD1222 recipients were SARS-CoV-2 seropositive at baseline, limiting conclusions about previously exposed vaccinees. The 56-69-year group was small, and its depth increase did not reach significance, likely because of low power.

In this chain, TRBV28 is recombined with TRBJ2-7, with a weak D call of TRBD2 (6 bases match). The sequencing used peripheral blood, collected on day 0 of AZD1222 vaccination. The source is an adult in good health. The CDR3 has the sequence CASRYGSSYEQYF. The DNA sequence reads TGTGCCAGCAGATACGGGAGCTCCTACGAGCAGTACTTC.